This T cell receptor (beta chain) emerged from a study of beta chain features in type 1 diabetes. Regarding the study as a whole: TCRB rearrangement may or may not be influenced by HLA type; here this remained unresolved. A moderate, significant TCRB CDR3 shortening appeared in type 1 diabetes across four CD4+ subsets.

Concerning this clone: The antigen is not known.

Per the germline V gene, CDR1 is SQVTM and CDR2 is ANQGSEA. Trimming took 7 bases from V and 2 from J; bases not matched to a gene: 6. The CDR3 has 13 residues. Expressed TCRB transcripts were sequenced because the entire RNA isolate underwent reverse transcription. Sequencing used immunoSEQ multiplex PCR; TCRdb keeps in-frame clones, though not all of them. The sample holds about 160,000 clones, under 13% seen once. The material sequenced was central memory CD4+ T cells from blood. The TCR comes from a man aged 25-45 years with type 1 diabetes. This chain connects TRBV29-1 to TRBJ2-7; 9 nucleotides agree with TRBD1. Here the CDR3 DNA reads TGCAGCGCAACGGGACAGGGCACCTACGAGCAGTACTTC. Translated: CSATGQGTYEQYF.